One sample yielded the 19 T cell receptor beta chains listed below, sequenced in a study of radiation and T cells in renal cell carcinoma. The treatment here: treatment-naive control, cytoreductive nephrectomy. Assay: immunoSEQ multiplex PCR; the TCRdb copy retains only in-frame clones and omits some. This sample has tens of thousands of clones; 55% to 70% occur once, and the top ten carry 20% to 25%. The sample was tumor tissue, taken from a patient whose treatment was nephrectomy without radiotherapy. The receptors come from a man aged 35 to 55 with renal cell carcinoma.

The rearrangement uses TRBV18 and TRBJ1-1, with D possibly being TRBD1 (6 bases). Germline CDR1 and CDR2: KGHSH and LQKENI. This CDR3 region has 15 residues. V was shortened by 6 bases and J by 1 base, with 15 bases between the two germline ends. CDR3 in amino acids: CASSLGGVGNTEAFF. CDR3 nucleotides: TGTGCCAGCTCCCTAGGGGGGGTAGGGAACACTGAAGCTTTCTTT.

This clone was detected only once. CDR3 amino acids: CSVVSRTAVYEQYF. Written as DNA, the CDR3 is TGCAGCGTTGTAAGTAGGACCGCGGTCTACGAGCAGTACTTC. J is TRBJ2-7 and V is TRBV29-1; D remains ambiguous. This CDR3 comprises 14 residues. V gave up 4 bases and J gave up 3 bases, with 16 bases separating them. The germline gives CDR1 SQVTM, CDR2 ANQGSEA.

The chain couples TRBV5-1 to TRBJ2-5, with 14 bases aligning to TRBD2. The junction had 6 bases not matched to a gene; V was cut back by 0 bases and J by 5 bases. There are 17 residues in the CDR3. Germline V gene data show CDR1 as SGHRS and CDR2 as YFSETQ. DNA for the CDR3: TGCGCCAGCAGCTTGGGACTAGCGGGGGGGTATGAGGAGACCCAGTACTTC. Protein sequence: CASSLGLAGGYEETQYF.

The chain couples TRBV28 to TRBJ2-7, with TRBD2 as a possible D gene (6 bases). CDR1 MDHEN and CDR2 SYDVKM come from the germline V gene. The CDR3 contains 13 residues. The ends were cut back, 5 bases at V and 2 bases at J, with 10 bases in the middle. CDR3 DNA sequence: TGTGCCAGCAGTCCCGGCGGGGCCTACGAGCAGTACGTC. Encoded protein: CASSPGGAYEQYV.

The rearrangement uses TRBV10-3 and TRBJ2-3, with D tentatively TRBD2 (5 bases). The CDR3 consists of 17 residues. V was shortened by 2 bases and J by 0 bases, with 15 bases between the two germline ends. Germline-derived CDR1 and CDR2 are ENHRY and SYGVKD. CDR3 sequence: CAISEPGWGASTDTQYF. As DNA, the CDR3 is TGTGCCATCAGTGAGCCCGGGTGGGGAGCTAGCACAGATACGCAGTATTTT.

This clone is labeled medium-sized (0.01 to 0.1%). The CDR3 loop is CASSPREGNYGYTF. CDR3 DNA: TGTGCCAGCAGCCCTAGGGAGGGAAACTATGGCTACACCTTC. The rearrangement joins TRBV7-9 to TRBJ1-2; D not certain. The CDR3 extends over 14 amino acids. Germline V gene lookup returns CDR1 SEHNR and CDR2 FQNEAQ (reference sequence). V gave up 5 bases and J gave up 2 bases, with 12 bases separating them.

This clone was counted a few times. V and J are TRBV19 and TRBJ2-2; the D call may be TRBD1 or TRBD2 (5 bases each). There are 14 residues in the CDR3. Germline V gene data show CDR1 as LNHDA and CDR2 as SQIVND (reference sequence). V lost 1 base to trimming and J lost 5 bases, with 8 bases between them. CDR3 coding DNA: TGTGCCAGTAGTATAGTGAGGGGTACCGGGGAGCTGTTTTTT. It encodes CASSIVRGTGELFF.

The chain carries TRBV5-1 and TRBJ1-2, with D perhaps matching TRBD1 (5 bases). V was trimmed by 7 bases and J by 2 bases, leaving 15 bases between them. The CDR3 totals 14 residues. Looked up from germline, CDR1 is SGHRS and CDR2 is YFSETQ. The chain's CDR3 is CASSTGGENYGYTF. The CDR3 nucleotides are TGCGCCAGCTCGACGGGAGGGGAAAACTATGGCTACACCTTC.

The rearrangement uses TRBV30 and TRBJ1-6; the D is unclear. Germline V gene lookup returns CDR1 GTSNPN and CDR2 SVGIG (reference sequence). The CDR3 totals 11 residues. Trimming removed 7 bases at V and 10 bases at J, with 11 bases between. Here the CDR3 reads CAFTTESPLHF. The DNA of the CDR3 is TGTGCCTTCACAACAGAGTCACCCCTCCACTTT.

On this clone: In the same sample, other DNA sequences code for this CDR3. The chain couples TRBV14 to TRBJ2-6, with D unclear. The CDR3 covers 16 residues. Trimming stripped 3 bases from V and 2 bases from J, with 11 bases between. CDR1 and CDR2 (germline): SGHDN, FVKESK. CDR3 in amino acids: CASSQGTRPGANVLTF. CDR3 bases: TGTGCCAGCAGCCAGGGTACCCGCCCTGGGGCCAACGTCCTGACTTTC.

This clone was seen only a few times. This rearrangement joins TRBV9 to TRBJ2-1, with 7 bases lining up with TRBD1. Unmatched junction bases numbered 5, after V lost 2 bases and J lost 3 bases. The CDR3 length is 15 residues. The germline gives CDR1 SGDLS, CDR2 YYNGEE. The chain's CDR3 is CASSVYRDSYNEQFF. The CDR3, as DNA: TGTGCCAGCAGCGTTTACCGGGACAGCTACAATGAGCAGTTCTTC. Drawing the rest from reference TRBV9 and TRBJ2-1, the complete variable domain is DSGVTQTPKHLITATGQRVTLRCSPRSGDLSVYWYQQSLDQGLQFLIQYYNGEERAKGNILERFSAQQFPDLHSELNLSSLELGDSALYFCASSVYRDSYNEQFFGPGTRLTVL.

This clone appeared a few times. Other DNA variants within this sample encode the same CDR3. The chain couples TRBV6-5 to TRBJ2-7; 8 nucleotides match TRBD1. The V gene end was trimmed by 3 bases and the J gene end by 5 bases; junction bases not matched to a gene: 3. This CDR3 contains 13 residues. Germline CDR1 reads MNHEY; CDR2 reads SVGAGI. The CDR3, as DNA: TGTGCCAGCAGTTATAGCAGGGGGCACGAGCAGTACGTC. Translation: CASSYSRGHEQYV.

The genes are TRBV9 and TRBJ1-1, with TRBD1 matching 8 bases. Germline CDR1 is SGDLS and CDR2 is YYNGEE. The CDR3 sequence is 14 residues long. The V and J ends lost 4 bases and 7 bases, in that order; junction bases with no gene match: 9. CDR3 residues: CASSPTDRAVEAFF. In DNA form, the CDR3 reads TGTGCCAGCAGCCCAACGGACAGGGCGGTTGAAGCTTTCTTT.

The rearrangement uses TRBV10-3 and TRBJ2-7; either TRBD1 or TRBD2 may fit D (5 bases each). Trimming left V 10 bases short and J 5 bases short, with 12 bases between. This CDR3 has 11 amino acids. Germline loops: CDR1 ENHRY, CDR2 SYGVKD. The CDR3 DNA reads TGTGCCACCGGGGCGGACCACGAGCAGTACGTC. Its translation is CATGADHEQYV.

This chain connects TRBV5-1 to TRBJ2-1, with a tentative D call TRBD2 (6 bases). Germline V gene sequence: CDR1 SGHRS, CDR2 YFSETQ. This CDR3 spans 17 amino acids. V was cut by 4 bases and J by 3 bases, with 20 bases left in between. DNA of the CDR3: TGCGCCAGCAGCCAAGACGAGACGGGAGTATACTACAATGAGCAGTTCTTC. Encoded protein: CASSQDETGVYYNEQFF. Combining the CDR3 with reference TRBV5-1 and TRBJ2-1 gives the whole variable domain KAGVTQTPRYLIKTRGQQVTLSCSPISGHRSVSWYQQTPGQGLQFLFEYFSETQRNKGNFPGRFSGRQFSNSRSEMNVSTLELGDSALYLCASSQDETGVYYNEQFFGPGTRLTVL.

The rearrangement links TRBV6-5 to TRBJ1-1; D is uncertain. V lost 4 bases, J lost 4 bases, and 10 bases lay in between. The CDR3 length is 13 residues. The V gene's germline CDR1 is MNHEY and CDR2 SVGAGI. CDR3 bases: TGTGCCAGCAGTTTGGGGAAGAGCACTGAAGCTTTCTTT. Translated: CASSLGKSTEAFF.

V usage is TRBV7-8 and J usage is TRBJ2-7; 11 nucleotides line up with TRBD2. V was clipped by 0 bases and J by 3 bases; unmatched bases: 4. The CDR3 runs to 16 residues. Germline CDR1 reads SGHVS; CDR2 reads FQNEAQ. The CDR3 DNA reads as TGTGCCAGCAGCTTAGCGGCGGGACTAGCGGTCTACGAGCAGTACGTC. Protein product: CASSLAAGLAVYEQYV.

V is TRBV7-2 and J is TRBJ1-2; possibly TRBD1 for D (6 bases). V lost 4 bases and J 4 bases, leaving 16 bases between the germline ends. This CDR3 spans 15 amino acids. Germline V gene sequence: CDR1 SGHTA, CDR2 FQGNSA. In DNA, the CDR3 is TGTGCCAGCAGCTCGGGACACCCGGGGACCTATGGCTACACCTTC. Amino acids: CASSSGHPGTYGYTF.

The chain carries TRBV6-4 and TRBJ2-3; 7 nucleotides align to TRBD1. The V gene's germline CDR1 is MRHNA and CDR2 SNTAGT. Trimming cost V 3 bases and J 0 bases; bases outside gene matches: 3. There are 15 residues in the CDR3. The CDR3 region has the DNA TGTGCCAGCAGTGAAACACAGGGGAGCACAGATACGCAGTATTTT. It codes for CASSETQGSTDTQYF.